This TCR beta chain is drawn from a study of T cells in Graves' hyperthyroidism and ophthalmopathy. Findings and limits, study-wide: A model of 13 V-J pairs discriminated ophthalmopathy from stable hyperthyroidism.

Amplification of TCR beta CDR3 regions used RNA as the template. HTBI primers were the set used in a first-round RT-PCR of the TCR CDR3. TCRdb redid the calling of the multiplex PCR reads with MiXCR, one entry per CDR3 protein. The sample includes about 210,000 distinct CDR3 sequences, more than 15% of them seen just once. Trimming took off 4 bases at V and 2 bases at J, with 15 bases between the two ends. The CDR3 contains 15 residues. Germline values: CDR1 SGHRS, CDR2 YFSETQ. In this sample, this clonotype turned up many times. Its antigen remains unknown. The chain uses TRBV5-1 and TRBJ1-1, with D perhaps matching TRBD1 (6 bases). The specimen sequenced was blood. The sequence came from a man in his forties or fifties with Graves' hyperthyroidism. CDR3 nucleotides: TGCGCCAGCAGCCCATACAGGGTTTTAAACACTGAAGCTTTCTTT. Protein: CASSPYRVLNTEAFF.